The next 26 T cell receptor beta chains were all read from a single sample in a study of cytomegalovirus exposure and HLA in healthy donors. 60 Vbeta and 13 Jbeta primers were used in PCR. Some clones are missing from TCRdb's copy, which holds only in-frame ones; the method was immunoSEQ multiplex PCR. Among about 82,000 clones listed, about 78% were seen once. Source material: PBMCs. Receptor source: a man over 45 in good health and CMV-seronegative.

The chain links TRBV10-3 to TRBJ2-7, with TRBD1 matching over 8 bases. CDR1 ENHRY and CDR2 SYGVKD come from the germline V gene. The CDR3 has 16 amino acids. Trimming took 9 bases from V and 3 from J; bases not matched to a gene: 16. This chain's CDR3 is CAIRPGTGAMGYEQYF. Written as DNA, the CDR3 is TGTGCCATACGCCCCGGGACAGGCGCTATGGGCTACGAGCAGTACTTC.

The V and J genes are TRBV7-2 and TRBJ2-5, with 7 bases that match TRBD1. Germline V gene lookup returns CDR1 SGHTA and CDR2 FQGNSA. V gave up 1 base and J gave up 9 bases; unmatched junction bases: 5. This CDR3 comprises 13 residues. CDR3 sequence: CASSLGQGRPQYF. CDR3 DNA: TGTGCCAGCAGCTTAGGACAGGGACGCCCCCAGTACTTC.

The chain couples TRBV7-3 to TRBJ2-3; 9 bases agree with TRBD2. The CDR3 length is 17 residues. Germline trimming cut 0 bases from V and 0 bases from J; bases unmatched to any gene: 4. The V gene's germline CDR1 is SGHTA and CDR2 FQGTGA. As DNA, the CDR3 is TGTGCCAGCAGCTTAACGGCGGGGGGGTCAAGCACAGATACGCAGTATTTT. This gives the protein CASSLTAGGSSTDTQYF.

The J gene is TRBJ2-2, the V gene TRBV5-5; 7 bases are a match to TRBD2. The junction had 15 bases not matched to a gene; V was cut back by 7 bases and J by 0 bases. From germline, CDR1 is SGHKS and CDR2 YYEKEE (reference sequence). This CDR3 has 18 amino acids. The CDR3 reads CASGLGLRGSANTGELFF. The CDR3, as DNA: TGTGCCAGCGGGCTGGGACTGCGGGGGAGCGCGAACACCGGGGAGCTGTTTTTT.

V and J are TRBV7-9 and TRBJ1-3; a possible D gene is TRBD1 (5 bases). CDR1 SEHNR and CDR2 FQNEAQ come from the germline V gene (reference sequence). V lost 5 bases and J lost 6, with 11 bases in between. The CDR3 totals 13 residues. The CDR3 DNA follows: TGTGCCAGCAGCGACAGTACATTAAACACCATATATTTT. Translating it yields CASSDSTLNTIYF.

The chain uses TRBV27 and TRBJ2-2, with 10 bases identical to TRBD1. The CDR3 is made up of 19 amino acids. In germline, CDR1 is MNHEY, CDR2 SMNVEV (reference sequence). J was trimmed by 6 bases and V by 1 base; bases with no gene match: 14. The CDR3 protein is CASSLFSRLGTGEPGELFF. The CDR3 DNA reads TGTGCCAGCAGTTTATTCTCTCGTTTAGGGACAGGGGAGCCCGGGGAGCTGTTTTTT.

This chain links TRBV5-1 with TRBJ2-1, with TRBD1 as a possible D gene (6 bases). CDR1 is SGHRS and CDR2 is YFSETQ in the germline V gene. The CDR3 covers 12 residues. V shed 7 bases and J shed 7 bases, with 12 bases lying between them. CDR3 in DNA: TGCGCCAGCGGCAGGACAGAAAATGAGCAGTTCTTC. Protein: CASGRTENEQFF.

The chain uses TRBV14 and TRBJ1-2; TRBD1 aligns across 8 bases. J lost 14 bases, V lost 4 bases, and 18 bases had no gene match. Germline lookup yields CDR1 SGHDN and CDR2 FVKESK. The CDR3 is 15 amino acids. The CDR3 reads CASSRTRDRPIRTTF. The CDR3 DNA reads TGTGCCAGCAGCCGGACCCGGGACAGGCCGATTCGTACGACCTTC.

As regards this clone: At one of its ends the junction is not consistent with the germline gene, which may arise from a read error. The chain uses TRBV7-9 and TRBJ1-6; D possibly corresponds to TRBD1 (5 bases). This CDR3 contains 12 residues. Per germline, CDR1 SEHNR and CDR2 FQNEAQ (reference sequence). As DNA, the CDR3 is TGTTCCAGCAGCCGGGGGGATTCACCCCTCCACTTT. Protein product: CSSSRGDSPLHF.

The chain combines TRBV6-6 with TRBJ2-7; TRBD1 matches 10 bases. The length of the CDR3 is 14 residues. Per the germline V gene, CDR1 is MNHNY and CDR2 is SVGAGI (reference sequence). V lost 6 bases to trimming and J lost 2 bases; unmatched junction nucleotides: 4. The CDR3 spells CASRKGQGTYEQYF. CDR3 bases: TGTGCCAGCAGAAAGGGACAGGGGACCTACGAGCAGTACTTC.

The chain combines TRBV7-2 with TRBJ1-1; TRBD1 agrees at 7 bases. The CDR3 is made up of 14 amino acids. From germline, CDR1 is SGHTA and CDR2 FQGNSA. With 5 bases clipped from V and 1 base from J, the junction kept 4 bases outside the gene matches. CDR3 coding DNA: TGTGCCAGCAGCCCTAGACAGGGGAACACTGAAGCTTTCTTT. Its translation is CASSPRQGNTEAFF.

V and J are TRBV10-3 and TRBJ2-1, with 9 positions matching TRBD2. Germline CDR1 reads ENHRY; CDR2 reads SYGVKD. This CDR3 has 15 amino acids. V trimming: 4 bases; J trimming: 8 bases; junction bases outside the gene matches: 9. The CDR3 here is CAISVQRGASDEQFF. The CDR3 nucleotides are TGTGCCATCAGTGTACAGCGGGGGGCCTCCGATGAGCAGTTCTTC.

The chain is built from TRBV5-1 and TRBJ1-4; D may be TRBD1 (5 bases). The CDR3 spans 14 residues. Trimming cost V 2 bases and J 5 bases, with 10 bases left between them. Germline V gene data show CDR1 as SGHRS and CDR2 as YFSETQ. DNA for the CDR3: TGCGCCAGCAGCTTTGGACACGGGAATGAAAAACTGTTTTTT. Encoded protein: CASSFGHGNEKLFF.

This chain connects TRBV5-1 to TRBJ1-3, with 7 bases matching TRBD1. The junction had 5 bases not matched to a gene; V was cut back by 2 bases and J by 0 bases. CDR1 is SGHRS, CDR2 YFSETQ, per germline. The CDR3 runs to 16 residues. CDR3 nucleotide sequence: TGCGCCAGCAGCTTACAGGGGCTGGGCTCTGGAAACACCATATATTTT. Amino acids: CASSLQGLGSGNTIYF.

CDR3 nucleotide sequence: TGTGCCAGCACCCCCCGGGTCCGGGACTCCTACAATGAGCAGTTCTTC. Protein sequence: CASTPRVRDSYNEQFF. This rearrangement joins TRBV5-8 to TRBJ2-1; weak D call: TRBD2 (5 bases). The CDR3 spans 16 residues. Trimming removed 6 bases from V and 0 bases from J, with 16 bases in between. CDR1 is SGHTS and CDR2 is YDEGEE in the germline V gene.

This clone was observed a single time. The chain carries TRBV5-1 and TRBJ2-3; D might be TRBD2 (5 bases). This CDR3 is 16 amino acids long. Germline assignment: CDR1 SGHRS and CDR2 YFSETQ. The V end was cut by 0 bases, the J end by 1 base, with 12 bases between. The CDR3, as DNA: TGCGCCAGCAGCTTGGACGCTAGCTGGGGCACAGATACGCAGTATTTT. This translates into CASSLDASWGTDTQYF.

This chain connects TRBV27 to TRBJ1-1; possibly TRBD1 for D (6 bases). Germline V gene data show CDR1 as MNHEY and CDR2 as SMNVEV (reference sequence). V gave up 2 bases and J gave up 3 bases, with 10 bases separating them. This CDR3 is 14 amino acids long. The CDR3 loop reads CASSLGRGYTEAFF. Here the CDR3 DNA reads TGTGCCAGCAGTTTAGGCAGGGGTTACACTGAAGCTTTCTTT.

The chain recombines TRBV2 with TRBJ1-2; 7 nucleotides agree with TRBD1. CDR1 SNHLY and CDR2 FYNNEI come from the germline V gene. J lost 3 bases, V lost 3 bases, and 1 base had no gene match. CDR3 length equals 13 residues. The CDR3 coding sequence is TGTGCCAGCAGTGAGGGACAGTACTATGGCTACACCTTC. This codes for CASSEGQYYGYTF. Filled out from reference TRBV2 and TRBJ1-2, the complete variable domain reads EPEVTQTPSHQVTQMGQEVILRCVPISNHLYFYWYRQILGQKVEFLVSFYNNEISEKSEIFDDQFSVERPDGSNFTLKIRSTKLEDSAMYFCASSEGQYYGYTFGSGTRLTVV.

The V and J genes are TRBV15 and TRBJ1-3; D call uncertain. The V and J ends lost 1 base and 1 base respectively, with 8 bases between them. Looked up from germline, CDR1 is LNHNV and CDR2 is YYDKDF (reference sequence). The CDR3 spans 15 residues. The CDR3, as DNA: TGTGCCACCAGCAGAGGGGGAGGTTCTGGAAACACCATATATTTT. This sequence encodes CATSRGGGSGNTIYF.

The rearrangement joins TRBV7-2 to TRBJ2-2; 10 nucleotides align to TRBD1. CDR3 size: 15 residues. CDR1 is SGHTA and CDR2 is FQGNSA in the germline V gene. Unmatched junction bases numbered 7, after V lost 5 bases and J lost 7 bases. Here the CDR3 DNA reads TGTGCCAGCAGCCCACCGGGACAGGGGAGCGGGGAGCTGTTTTTT. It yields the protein CASSPPGQGSGELFF.

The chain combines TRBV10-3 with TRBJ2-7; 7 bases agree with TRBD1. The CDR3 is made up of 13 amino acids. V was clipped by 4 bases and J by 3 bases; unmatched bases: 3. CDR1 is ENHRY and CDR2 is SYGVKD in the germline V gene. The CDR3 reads CAISGGGGYEQYF. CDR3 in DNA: TGTGCCATCAGTGGAGGGGGCGGCTACGAGCAGTACTTC.

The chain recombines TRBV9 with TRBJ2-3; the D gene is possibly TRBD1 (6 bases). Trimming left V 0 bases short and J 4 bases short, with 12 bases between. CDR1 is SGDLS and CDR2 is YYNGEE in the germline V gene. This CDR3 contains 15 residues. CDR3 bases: TGTGCCAGCAGCGTAGCTACTACAGGGTCAGATACGCAGTATTTT. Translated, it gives CASSVATTGSDTQYF.

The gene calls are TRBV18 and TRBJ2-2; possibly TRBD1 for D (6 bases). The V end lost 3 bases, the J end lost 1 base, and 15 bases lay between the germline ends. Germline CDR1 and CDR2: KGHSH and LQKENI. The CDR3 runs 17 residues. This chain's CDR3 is CASSPKQGPLNTGELFF. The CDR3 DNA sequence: TGTGCCAGCTCACCCAAACAGGGACCCTTGAACACCGGGGAGCTGTTTTTT. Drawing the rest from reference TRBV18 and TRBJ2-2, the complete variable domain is NAGVMQNPRHLVRRRGQEARLRCSPMKGHSHVYWYRQLPEEGLKFMVYLQKENIIDESGMPKERFSAEFPKEGPSILRIQQVVRGDSAAYFCASSPKQGPLNTGELFFGEGSRLTVL.

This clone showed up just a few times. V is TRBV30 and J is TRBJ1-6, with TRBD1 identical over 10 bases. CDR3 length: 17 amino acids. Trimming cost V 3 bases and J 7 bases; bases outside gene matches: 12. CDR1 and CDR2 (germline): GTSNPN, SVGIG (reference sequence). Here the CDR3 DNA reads TGTGCCTGGAGGTCGGGACAGGGGCCCCTTCTCAATTCACCCCTCCACTTT. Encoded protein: CAWRSGQGPLLNSPLHF.

The CDR3 sequence: CASSRQGRGTEAFF. CDR3 DNA sequence: TGTGCCAGCAGCCGACAGGGGCGCGGCACTGAAGCTTTCTTT. This chain links TRBV14 with TRBJ1-1, with 8 positions matching TRBD1. Germline V CDR1 and CDR2: SGHDN, FVKESK. Germline trimming cut 4 bases from V and 4 bases from J; bases unmatched to any gene: 5. The CDR3 spans 14 residues. The variable domain in full, with the rest retrieved from reference TRBV14 and TRBJ1-1, is EAGVTQFPSHSVIEKGQTVTLRCDPISGHDNLYWYRRVMGKEIKFLLHFVKESKQDESGMPNNRFLAERTGGTYSTLKVQPAELEDSGVYFCASSRQGRGTEAFFGQGTRLTVV.

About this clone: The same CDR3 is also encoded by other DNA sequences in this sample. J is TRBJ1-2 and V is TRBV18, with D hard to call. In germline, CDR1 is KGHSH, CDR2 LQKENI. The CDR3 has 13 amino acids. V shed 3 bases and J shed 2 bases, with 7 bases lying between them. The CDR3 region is CASSPTANYGYTF. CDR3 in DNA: TGTGCCAGCTCACCCACAGCCAACTATGGCTACACCTTC.